The source of this T cell receptor beta chain is a study of cytomegalovirus exposure and HLA in healthy donors. Broader study findings: Excluded were some V segments that proved indistinguishable, including TRBV6-2 and TRBV6-3. Another analysis was done later, and it associated approximately 18,000 TCR beta sequences with HLA alleles at 0.05 false discovery rate. The study put some 150 TCR beta chains on its list as cytomegalovirus-associated.

A multiplex PCR was run with 60 Vbeta primers and 13 Jbeta primers. Some clones are missing from TCRdb's copy, which holds only in-frame ones; the method was immunoSEQ multiplex PCR. The sample holds around 150,000 clones, roughly 79% seen once. This clone was picked up one time. Its antigen is not known. V lost 6 bases and J lost 4, with 9 bases in between. Per the germline V gene, CDR1 is MNHEY and CDR2 is SVGAGI. The CDR3 is made up of 12 amino acids. This chain uses TRBV6-5 with TRBJ1-2; D may be TRBD1 (6 bases). Material: PBMCs. The source is a woman aged 40 to 50 in good health and CMV-seronegative. The CDR3 sequence: CASSHRVYGYTF. CDR3 DNA: TGTGCCAGCAGCCACAGGGTCTATGGCTACACCTTC.